Presented here are 7 T cell receptor beta chains from one specimen sequenced in a study of vaccination and CD4 T cells after COVID-19. Cultured CD4+ T cell DNA underwent sequencing with the Oncomine TCR Beta short-read assay. MiXCR, run by TCRdb on the PCR reads, gives a single entry per CDR3 protein. The table includes fewer than 15,000 distinct CDR3 sequences, approximately 42% detected once. Antigens for these TCRs are unknown. The treatment: roughly 10-day PBMC culture with coronavirus spike peptide pools or control peptides (ViraFEST assay). The sample consisted of CD4+ T cells from blood, cultured in vitro, taken after SARS-CoV-2 vaccination. The source of these receptors is a human donor who had recovered from COVID-19.

This clonotype has only a few counts. This sequence joins TRBV20-1 and TRBJ2-3, with no clear D. The CDR3 totals 15 residues. Trimming removed 0 bases at V and 0 bases at J, with 10 bases between. Per the germline V gene, CDR1 is DFQATT and CDR2 is SNEGSKA (reference sequence). The CDR3, as DNA: TGCAGTGCTAGAGATATGACTTCTAGCACAGATACGCAGTATTTT. Translating gives CSARDMTSSTDTQYF.

The chain carries TRBV7-3 and TRBJ2-7, with 7 bases matching TRBD2. V shed 4 bases, J shed 6 bases, and the junction held 9 bases outside the gene matches. Germline CDR1 reads SGHTA; CDR2 reads FQGTGA. The CDR3 sequence is 14 residues long. CDR3 amino acids: CASSSGGPTGEQYF. DNA for the CDR3: TGTGCCAGCAGCTCGGGAGGACCAACGGGCGAGCAGTACTTC.

The chain joins TRBV24-1 to TRBJ2-5, with 7 bases aligning to TRBD1. Germline assignment: CDR1 KGHDR and CDR2 SFDVKD. With V trimmed by 0 bases and J by 5 bases, 2 bases remained unmatched. The CDR3 length is 14 residues. The CDR3 loop is CATSDLGRGETQYF. Written as DNA, the CDR3 is TGTGCCACCAGTGATTTGGGCAGGGGGGAGACCCAGTACTTC.

The chain joins TRBV20-1 to TRBJ2-5; unclear D gene. The CDR3 length is 10 residues. Trimming pared 2 bases from V and 5 bases from J, leaving 3 bases between. The germline V gene has CDR1 DFQATT and CDR2 SNEGSKA (reference sequence). CDR3 sequence reads: CSARSETQYF. The DNA of the CDR3 is TGCAGTGCTAGATCGGAGACCCAGTACTTC.

This sequence joins TRBV30 and TRBJ1-2, with a weak D call TRBD1 (5 bases). The CDR3 has 15 residues. Trimming took 0 bases from V and 8 from J, leaving 19 bases between them. Germline V gene sequence: CDR1 GTSNPN, CDR2 SVGIG (reference sequence). The CDR3 is CAWSVGTPGWQGYTF. CDR3 bases: TGTGCCTGGAGTGTCGGGACCCCGGGATGGCAAGGCTACACCTTC. The whole variable domain, filled in from reference TRBV30 and TRBJ1-2, reads SQTIHQWPATLVQPVGSPLSLECTVEGTSNPNLYWYRQAAGRGLQLLFYSVGIGQISSEVPQNLSASRPQDRQFILSSKKLLLSDSGFYLCAWSVGTPGWQGYTFGSGTRLTVV.

Written as DNA, the CDR3 is TGTGCCAGCAGTGACCCGGGACATATGATTTACGAGCAGTACTTC. Its protein is CASSDPGHMIYEQYF. The chain recombines TRBV6-1 with TRBJ2-7, with TRBD1 as a possible D gene (6 bases). V was cut by 3 bases and J by 4 bases, with 16 bases left in between. The germline V gene encodes CDR1 MNHNS and CDR2 SASEGT. The CDR3 is made up of 15 amino acids.

This clonotype came up once. The rearrangement uses TRBV19 and TRBJ2-6; unclear D gene. Germline CDR1 LNHDA, CDR2 SQIVND (reference sequence). This CDR3 is built from 14 residues. V gave up 5 bases and J gave up 0 bases, with 5 bases separating them. CDR3 sequence: CASSLVSGANVLTF. The DNA of the CDR3 is TGTGCCAGTAGTCTGGTCTCTGGGGCCAACGTCCTGACTTTC.